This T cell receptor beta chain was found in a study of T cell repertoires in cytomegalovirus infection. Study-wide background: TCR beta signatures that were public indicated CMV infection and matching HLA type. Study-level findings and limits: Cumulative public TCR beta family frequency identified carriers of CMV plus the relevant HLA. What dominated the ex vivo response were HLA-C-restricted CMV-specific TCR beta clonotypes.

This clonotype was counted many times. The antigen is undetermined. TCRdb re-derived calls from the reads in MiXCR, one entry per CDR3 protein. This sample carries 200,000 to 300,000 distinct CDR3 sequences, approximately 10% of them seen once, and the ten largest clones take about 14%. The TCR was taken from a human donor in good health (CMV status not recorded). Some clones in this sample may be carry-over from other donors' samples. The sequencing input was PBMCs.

CDR3 residues: CSAKMDRGLWSEQYF. CDR3 in DNA: TGCAGTGCTAAGATGGACAGGGGGCTCTGGAGTGAGCAGTACTTC. The V and J genes are TRBV20-1 and TRBJ2-7; 11 bases align to TRBD1. The V segment lost 4 bases and the J segment 7 bases; nucleotides outside the gene matches: 12. Germline lookup yields CDR1 DFQATT and CDR2 SNEGSKA (reference sequence). The length of the CDR3 is 15 residues.